The 10 T cell receptor beta chains given below trace back to one sample, sequenced in a study of PD-1 blockade in classical Hodgkin lymphoma (dated by TCRdb to about 2020). According to the study, the label for this sample's time point signals: cycle 4 day 1 (C4D1), after less than 7 weeks of nivolumab. Every trial patient had relapsed after autologous stem cell transplantation, and cohorts A, B and C differed in prior brentuximab vedotin exposure. The protocol used for the library was the immunoSEQ multiplex PCR assay. Drawn from immuneACCESS, this table holds only the in-frame rearrangements with V and J called that TCRdb kept. Clones are partly lost; checked studies trace under half to an unresolved V gene and leave the rest unexplained. The sample table lists some 100,000 clones, just over 90% of them with a count of one. Roughly 2% of the sample is in the top ten clones. Specimen: peripheral blood mononuclear cells (PBMCs), collected before the fourth cycle of nivolumab. These TCRs come from a human donor with classical Hodgkin lymphoma.

This clone was detected a few times. This sequence joins TRBV4-1 and TRBJ1-1; D may be TRBD1 (6 bases). CDR3 length equals 17 residues. V was cut by 3 bases and J by 1 base, with 18 bases left in between. Germline lookup yields CDR1 MGHRA and CDR2 YSYEKL. CDR3 sequence: CASSHVPQGNTNTEAFF. CDR3 in DNA: TGCGCCAGCAGCCATGTCCCGCAGGGGAACACGAACACTGAAGCTTTCTTT.

This clone was counted once. The J gene is TRBJ2-3, the V gene TRBV7-6, with 7 bases matching TRBD1. Trimming took 4 bases from V and 2 from J; bases not matched to a gene: 6. The CDR3 contains 15 residues. Germline V gives CDR1 SGHVS, CDR2 FNYEAQ. The CDR3 coding sequence is TGTGCCAGCAGCTCCTTTGACAGGGCCACAGATACGCAGTATTTT. It translates to CASSSFDRATDTQYF. Full variable domain (rest looked up from reference TRBV7-6 and TRBJ2-3): GAGVSQSPRYKVTKRGQDVALRCDPISGHVSLYWYRQALGQGPEFLTYFNYEAQQDKSGLPNDRFSAERPEGSISTLTIQRTEQRDSAMYRCASSSFDRATDTQYFGPGTRLTVL.

The rearrangement links TRBV18 to TRBJ2-4; D remains unclear. V was shortened by 0 bases and J by 2 bases, with 8 bases between the two germline ends. This CDR3 is 15 amino acids long. The germline V gene encodes CDR1 KGHSH and CDR2 LQKENI. DNA for the CDR3: TGTGCCAGCTCACCACCGATCGGGTCCAAAAACATTCAGTACTTC. It codes for CASSPPIGSKNIQYF.

J is TRBJ2-3 and V is TRBV10-1, with 10 bases identical to TRBD1. Trimming took 7 bases from V and 4 from J; bases not matched to a gene: 2. CDR3 length: 13 residues. The germline CDR1 and CDR2 sequences are WNHNN and SYGVQD (reference sequence). The CDR3 reads CASKDRGADTQYF. The CDR3 DNA reads as TGCGCCAGCAAGGACAGGGGGGCAGATACGCAGTATTTT.

This chain uses TRBV28 with TRBJ1-2; 10 bases fit TRBD1. The CDR3 is made up of 16 amino acids. J was trimmed by 4 bases and V by 4 bases; bases with no gene match: 9. Per the germline V gene, CDR1 is MDHEN and CDR2 is SYDVKM. As DNA, the CDR3 is TGTGCCAGCAGTTGGATCTGGGACAGGGGTGGCTATGGCTACACCTTC. It specifies CASSWIWDRGGYGYTF.

This clone has just one count. This chain uses TRBV5-1 with TRBJ2-2, with 13 positions matching TRBD2. CDR3 length: 17 amino acids. The junction had 4 bases not matched to a gene; V was cut back by 0 bases and J by 5 bases. Germline CDR1 and CDR2: SGHRS and YFSETQ. DNA for the CDR3: TGCGCCAGCAGCTTGGGACTAGCGGGAGGTCGGACCGGGGAGCTGTTTTTT. It is translated as CASSLGLAGGRTGELFF.

The V and J genes are TRBV27 and TRBJ1-5; 8 nucleotides align to TRBD1. Germline CDR1 and CDR2: MNHEY and SMNVEV (reference sequence). CDR3 length: 16 amino acids. V lost 3 bases to trimming and J lost 7 bases; unmatched junction nucleotides: 11. The CDR3 DNA reads TGTGCCAGCAGTTTTTCCGGACAGGGAGAGGGGCAGCCCCAGCATTTT. Amino acid sequence: CASSFSGQGEGQPQHF.

This clone was picked up a small number of times. V is TRBV5-1 and J is TRBJ1-5, with 7 bases fitting TRBD1. Germline trimming cut 2 bases from V and 5 bases from J; bases unmatched to any gene: 1. Germline V gene data show CDR1 as SGHRS and CDR2 as YFSETQ. The CDR3 length is 13 residues. CDR3 protein: CASSFQGDQPQHF. The DNA of the CDR3 is TGCGCCAGCAGCTTCCAGGGGGATCAGCCCCAGCATTTT.

This chain connects TRBV5-1 to TRBJ1-4; D remains unclear. Germline CDR1 and CDR2: SGHRS and YFSETQ. With 1 base removed from V and 4 bases from J, the gap between germline ends came to 8 bases. The CDR3 sequence is 14 residues long. The CDR3 sequence is CASSLKVGNEKLFF. The CDR3, as DNA: TGCGCCAGCAGCTTGAAAGTGGGTAATGAAAAACTGTTTTTT.

CDR3 amino acids: CASSLGVAANNEQFF. The CDR3 DNA reads as TGCGCCAGCAGCTTGGGGGTAGCGGCAAACAATGAGCAGTTCTTC. This chain connects TRBV5-1 to TRBJ2-1; the D gene is possibly TRBD2 (6 bases). Trimming left V 0 bases short and J 5 bases short, with 12 bases between. Germline CDR1 and CDR2: SGHRS and YFSETQ. The CDR3 extends over 15 amino acids.